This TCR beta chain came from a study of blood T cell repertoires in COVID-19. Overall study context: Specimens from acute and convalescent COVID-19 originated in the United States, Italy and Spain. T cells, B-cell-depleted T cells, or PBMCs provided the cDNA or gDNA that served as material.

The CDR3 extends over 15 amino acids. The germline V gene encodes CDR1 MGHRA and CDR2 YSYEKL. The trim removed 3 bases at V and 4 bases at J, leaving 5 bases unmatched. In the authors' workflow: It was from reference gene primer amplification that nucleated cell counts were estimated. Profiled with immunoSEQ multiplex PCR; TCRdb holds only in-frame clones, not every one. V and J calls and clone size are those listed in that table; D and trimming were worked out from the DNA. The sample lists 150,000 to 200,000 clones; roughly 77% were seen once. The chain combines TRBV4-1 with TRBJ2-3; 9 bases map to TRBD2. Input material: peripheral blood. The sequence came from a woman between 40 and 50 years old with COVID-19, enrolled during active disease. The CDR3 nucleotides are TGCGCCAGCAGCCACGGGGGACTAGCTGCAGATACGCAGTATTTT. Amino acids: CASSHGGLAADTQYF.